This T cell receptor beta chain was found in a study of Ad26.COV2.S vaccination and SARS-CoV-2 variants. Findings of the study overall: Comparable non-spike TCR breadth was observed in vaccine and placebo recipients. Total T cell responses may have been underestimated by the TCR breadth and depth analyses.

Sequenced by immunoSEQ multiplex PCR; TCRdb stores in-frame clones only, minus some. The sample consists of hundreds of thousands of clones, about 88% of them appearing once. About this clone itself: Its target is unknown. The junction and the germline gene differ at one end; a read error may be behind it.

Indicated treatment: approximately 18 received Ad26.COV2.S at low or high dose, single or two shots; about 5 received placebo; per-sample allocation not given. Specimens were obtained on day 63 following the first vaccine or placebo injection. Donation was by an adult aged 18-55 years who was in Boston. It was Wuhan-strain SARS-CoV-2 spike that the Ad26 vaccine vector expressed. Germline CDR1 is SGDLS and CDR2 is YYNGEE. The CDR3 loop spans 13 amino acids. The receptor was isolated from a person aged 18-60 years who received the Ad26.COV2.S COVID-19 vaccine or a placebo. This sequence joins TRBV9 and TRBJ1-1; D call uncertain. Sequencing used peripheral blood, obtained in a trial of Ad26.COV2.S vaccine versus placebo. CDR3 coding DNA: TGTGCCAGCAGCGTACGTAACCAAGCCCTCTTACGATTT. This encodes CASSVRNQALLRF.